The clone carrying this TCR beta chain was recorded only once. Its antigen is unknown. Clones were read by immunoSEQ multiplex PCR, and TCRdb kept only the in-frame ones, dropping some. Of about 34,000 clones listed, around 73% were seen once; the top ten hold 33%. This entry comes from a study of T cells in localized non-small cell lung cancer. Study-wide findings and caveats: Adjacent lung tissue had a median about 58 of the top 100 clones found in the tumor. Uninvolved adjacent lung had more T cell clonality than any other tissue, topping tumor.

The V gene's germline CDR1 is MNHEY and CDR2 SMNVEV (reference sequence). CDR3 length equals 13 residues. V was trimmed by 0 bases and J by 0 bases, leaving 3 bases between them. The genes are TRBV27 and TRBJ2-7; D gene uncertain. The source is a male donor aged 60 or over with stage II squamous cell lung carcinoma. The sequences come from peripheral blood, collected before any cancer treatment. The CDR3 bases are TGTGCCAGCAGTTTATCTCCCTCCTACGAGCAGTACTTC. Its protein product is CASSLSPSYEQYF.